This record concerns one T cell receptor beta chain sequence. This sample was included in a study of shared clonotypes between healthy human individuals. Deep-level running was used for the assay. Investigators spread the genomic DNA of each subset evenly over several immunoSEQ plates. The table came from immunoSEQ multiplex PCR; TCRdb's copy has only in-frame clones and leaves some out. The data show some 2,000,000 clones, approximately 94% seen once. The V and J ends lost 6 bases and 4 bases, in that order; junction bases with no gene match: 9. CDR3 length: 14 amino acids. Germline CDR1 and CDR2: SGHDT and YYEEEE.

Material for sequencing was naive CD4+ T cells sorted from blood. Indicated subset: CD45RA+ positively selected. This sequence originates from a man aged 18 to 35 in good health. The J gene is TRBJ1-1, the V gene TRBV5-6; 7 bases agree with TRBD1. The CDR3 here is CASTLRQGGTEAFF. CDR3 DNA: TGTGCCAGCACCCTGAGGCAGGGGGGCACTGAAGCTTTCTTT.